The 23 T cell receptor beta chains presented below share a single source sample, sequenced in a study of shared clonotypes between healthy human individuals. Generated by immunoSEQ multiplex PCR, the TCRdb table keeps only in-frame clones and is missing some. The table includes roughly 500,000 clones, 96% detected once. The specimen was naive CD4+ T cells sorted from blood. The subset: CD45RA+ positively selected. The origin of the receptors is a woman aged 30 to 39 in good health.

The genes are TRBV6-4 and TRBJ1-5; 9 nucleotides agree with TRBD1. Germline V gives CDR1 MRHNA, CDR2 SNTAGT. This CDR3 has 19 residues. V shed 2 bases and J 2 bases; nucleotides not matched to a gene: 13. CDR3 region: CASSDRTGTGIVGNQPQHF. CDR3 DNA: TGTGCCAGCAGTGACAGAACCGGGACAGGGATCGTGGGCAATCAGCCCCAGCATTTT.

Concerning this clone: The sample contains more than one DNA sequence encoding this CDR3. This chain joins TRBV29-1 and TRBJ1-2; perhaps TRBD1 as D (5 bases). With 1 base removed from V and 7 bases from J, the gap between germline ends came to 7 bases. Germline CDR1 reads SQVTM; CDR2 reads ANQGSEA. The CDR3 sequence is 11 residues long. CDR3 protein: CSVEGGGGYTF. The CDR3 DNA is TGCAGCGTTGAAGGGGGGGGTGGCTACACCTTC.

The rearrangement links TRBV18 to TRBJ1-5, with D maybe TRBD1 (6 bases). CDR1 KGHSH and CDR2 LQKENI come from the germline V gene. Trimming shortened V by 5 bases and J by 6 bases, and 14 bases separated the two germline ends. The CDR3 runs 14 residues. This CDR3 reads CASSTGPGGQPQHF. Written as DNA, the CDR3 is TGTGCCAGCTCAACAGGGCCGGGAGGTCAGCCCCAGCATTTT.

The V and J genes are TRBV28 and TRBJ2-1; 11 bases line up with TRBD2. The V gene end was trimmed by 3 bases and the J gene end by 7 bases; junction bases not matched to a gene: 5. The CDR3 totals 15 residues. Germline-derived CDR1 and CDR2 are MDHEN and SYDVKM. The CDR3, as DNA: TGTGCCAGCAGTTTCCTAGCGGGAGGTAAAAATGAGCAGTTCTTC. It yields the protein CASSFLAGGKNEQFF. Together with reference TRBV28 and TRBJ2-1, the CDR3 gives the full variable domain: DVKVTQSSRYLVKRTGEKVFLECVQDMDHENMFWYRQDPGLGLRLIYFSYDVKMKEKGDIPEGYSVSREKKERFSLILESASTNQTSMYLCASSFLAGGKNEQFFGPGTRLTVL.

As concerns this clone: The sample contains more than one DNA sequence encoding this CDR3. The V and J genes are TRBV5-1 and TRBJ2-3; D is unclear. The V gene's germline CDR1 is SGHRS and CDR2 YFSETQ. V lost 0 bases to trimming and J lost 2 bases, with 7 bases between them. This CDR3 is built from 14 residues. The CDR3 coding sequence is TGCGCCAGCAGCTTGGGTTCATACACAGATACGCAGTATTTT. Translation: CASSLGSYTDTQYF.

In this sample, this clone turned up once. The CDR3 region is CAIKTGTSGTYEQYF. Written as DNA, the CDR3 is TGTGCCATCAAGACCGGGACTAGCGGGACCTACGAGCAGTACTTC. The V call is TRBV10-3, the J call TRBJ2-7; 13 bases fit TRBD2. Per germline, CDR1 ENHRY and CDR2 SYGVKD. V lost 7 bases, J lost 2 bases, and 5 bases stayed unmatched. The CDR3 runs 15 residues.

V and J are TRBV15 and TRBJ1-5, with 9 bases aligning to TRBD1. Per germline, CDR1 LNHNV and CDR2 YYDKDF (reference sequence). Trimming at V came to 4 bases and at J to 6 bases, leaving 7 bases not matched to a gene. This CDR3 region has 15 residues. CDR3 residues: CATSTLDRGSQPQHF. The CDR3 DNA reads as TGTGCCACCAGCACCTTAGACAGGGGGAGTCAGCCCCAGCATTTT.

This chain connects TRBV5-5 to TRBJ2-5, with D maybe TRBD2 (6 bases). The length of the CDR3 is 16 residues. Germline V gives CDR1 SGHKS, CDR2 YYEKEE (reference sequence). The V gene lost 5 bases and the J gene lost 0 bases, with 17 bases spanning the gap. The CDR3 nucleotides are TGTGCCAGCAGGATAGGCGGGACCGCGTACCAAGAGACCCAGTACTTC. Amino acid sequence: CASRIGGTAYQETQYF.

This sequence joins TRBV18 and TRBJ1-6, with 7 bases identical to TRBD1. The germline gives CDR1 KGHSH, CDR2 LQKENI. The CDR3 sequence is 14 residues long. V trimming: 4 bases; J trimming: 5 bases; junction bases outside the gene matches: 2. For the CDR3, the DNA is TGTGCCAGCTCACGGACAGGCGATAATTCACCCCTCCACTTT. Amino acid sequence: CASSRTGDNSPLHF.

The chain employs TRBV5-6 and TRBJ2-2; D is unresolved. The V and J ends lost 1 base and 4 bases respectively, with 8 bases between them. CDR1 SGHDT and CDR2 YYEEEE come from the germline V gene. The CDR3 totals 14 residues. CDR3: CASSLFGPTGELFF. Written as DNA, the CDR3 is TGTGCCAGCAGCTTGTTCGGTCCCACCGGGGAGCTGTTTTTT. Based on the CDR3 plus reference TRBV5-6 and TRBJ2-2, the full variable domain is DAGVTQSPTHLIKTRGQQVTLRCSPKSGHDTVSWYQQALGQGPQFIFQYYEEEERQRGNFPDRFSGHQFPNYSSELNVNALLLGDSALYLCASSLFGPTGELFFGEGSRLTVL.

The rearrangement links TRBV9 to TRBJ1-1, with a weak D call TRBD1 (5 bases). The CDR3 has 13 amino acids. Trimming cost V 0 bases and J 7 bases, with 10 bases left between them. The V gene's germline CDR1 is SGDLS and CDR2 YYNGEE. CDR3 in amino acids: CASSVVPTGEAFF. The CDR3 DNA reads TGTGCCAGCAGCGTAGTCCCCACAGGTGAAGCTTTCTTT. The full variable domain, with the rest looked up from reference TRBV9 and TRBJ1-1, is DSGVTQTPKHLITATGQRVTLRCSPRSGDLSVYWYQQSLDQGLQFLIQYYNGEERAKGNILERFSAQQFPDLHSELNLSSLELGDSALYFCASSVVPTGEAFFGQGTRLTVV.

The V call is TRBV6-6, the J call TRBJ2-4; 8 bases match TRBD2. J was trimmed by 8 bases and V by 6 bases; bases with no gene match: 12. Germline V gene lookup returns CDR1 MNHNY and CDR2 SVGAGI (reference sequence). CDR3 length equals 15 residues. CDR3 sequence (DNA): TGTGCCAGCAGCCCCTCTGGAGCCGGGGGGGACATTCAGTACTTC. This gives the protein CASSPSGAGGDIQYF.

The chain recombines TRBV2 with TRBJ2-2; TRBD2 aligns across 7 bases. The V and J ends lost 7 bases and 3 bases, in that order; junction bases with no gene match: 5. CDR3 length equals 14 residues. CDR1 SNHLY and CDR2 FYNNEI come from the germline V gene. Here the CDR3 reads CASTRLADTGELFF. In nucleotides, the CDR3 is TGTGCCAGCACTCGTCTAGCGGACACCGGGGAGCTGTTTTTT.

J is TRBJ1-3 and V is TRBV28; D might be TRBD1 (5 bases). Trimming stripped 3 bases from V and 4 bases from J, with 16 bases between. This CDR3 region has 16 residues. Germline loops: CDR1 MDHEN, CDR2 SYDVKM. The CDR3 bases are TGTGCCAGCAGTTTCTCCGGTGGGGGGTCCGGAAACACCATATATTTT. Protein sequence: CASSFSGGGSGNTIYF.

In this sample, this clone turned up once. The genes are TRBV4-2 and TRBJ2-7; 8 bases are a match to TRBD2. Germline-derived CDR1 and CDR2 are LGHNA and YNFKEQ. There are 18 residues in the CDR3. V dropped 2 bases and J dropped 4; count of bases not matched to a gene: 16. In nucleotides, the CDR3 is TGTGCCAGCAGCCAACGTGCCGGGACTACCGGGACTAGGTACGAGCAGTACTTC. Protein sequence: CASSQRAGTTGTRYEQYF.

This chain links TRBV6-6 with TRBJ2-3, with TRBD1 matching 8 bases. Per germline, CDR1 MNHNY and CDR2 SVGAGI (reference sequence). With 0 bases clipped from V and 4 bases from J, the junction kept 0 bases outside the gene matches. The CDR3 extends over 14 amino acids. Written as DNA, the CDR3 is TGTGCCAGCAGTTACTCGACAGGGGCAGATACGCAGTATTTT. Its protein is CASSYSTGADTQYF.

The chain joins TRBV13 to TRBJ2-7; 8 bases agree with TRBD2. Looked up from germline, CDR1 is PRHDT and CDR2 is FYEKMQ (reference sequence). This CDR3 has 14 amino acids. With V trimmed by 3 bases and J by 4 bases, 5 bases remained unmatched. The CDR3 DNA follows: TGTGCCAGCAGCTTCAAGCGGGAGTCGTACGAGCAGTACTTC. It encodes CASSFKRESYEQYF.

The chain couples TRBV28 to TRBJ2-7, with 9 bases fitting TRBD1. This CDR3 has 14 residues. Germline lookup yields CDR1 MDHEN and CDR2 SYDVKM. Unmatched junction bases numbered 5, after V lost 6 bases and J lost 2 bases. Here the CDR3 reads CASSQGDRAYEQYF. For the CDR3, the DNA is TGTGCCAGCAGCCAGGGGGACAGGGCCTACGAGCAGTACTTC.

The chain joins TRBV27 to TRBJ2-7; D is ambiguous. The CDR3 is 17 amino acids. From germline, CDR1 is MNHEY and CDR2 SMNVEV (reference sequence). Trimming stripped 2 bases from V and 2 bases from J, with 19 bases between. CDR3 nucleotide sequence: TGTGCCAGCAGTTTAAAGTCTAGGGCGGCGTTCCCCTACGAGCAGTACTTC. The encoded protein is CASSLKSRAAFPYEQYF.

The chain joins TRBV29-1 to TRBJ2-3; no reliable D call. Germline V gives CDR1 SQVTM, CDR2 ANQGSEA. This CDR3 contains 13 residues. V was clipped by 0 bases and J by 5 bases, with 9 bases between them. CDR3 sequence (DNA): TGCAGCGTTGAAGATGAGATTGGAGATACGCAGTATTTT. This sequence encodes CSVEDEIGDTQYF.

The V gene is TRBV7-8, the J gene TRBJ2-7; tentatively, D is TRBD2 (6 bases). CDR1 and CDR2 (germline): SGHVS, FQNEAQ. CDR3 size: 12 residues. Trimming left V 5 bases short and J 7 bases short, with 12 bases between. For the CDR3, the DNA is TGTGCCAGCAGCCCTCAACGGGGGGAGCAGTACTTC. This translates into CASSPQRGEQYF.

The rearrangement uses TRBV28 and TRBJ1-3; 9 positions agree with TRBD1. J gave up 1 base and V 6 bases, and 10 bases lay outside the gene matches. Per the germline V gene, CDR1 is MDHEN and CDR2 is SYDVKM. The CDR3 has 17 amino acids. CDR3 in DNA: TGTGCCAGCAGACTGGGACAGGGAGGCCGTTCTGGAAACACCATATATTTT. As protein: CASRLGQGGRSGNTIYF.

The V gene is TRBV5-1, the J gene TRBJ2-1; 7 bases match TRBD2. The V gene's germline CDR1 is SGHRS and CDR2 YFSETQ. The V gene end was trimmed by 0 bases and the J gene end by 5 bases; junction bases not matched to a gene: 8. The CDR3 has 16 amino acids. In DNA form, the CDR3 reads TGCGCCAGCAGCTTGGTGAGGGAGGGCCTCAACAATGAGCAGTTCTTC. Translated: CASSLVREGLNNEQFF.